What follows are 17 T cell receptor beta chains derived from one specimen sequenced in a study of shared clonotypes between healthy human individuals. Sequencing used immunoSEQ multiplex PCR; TCRdb keeps in-frame clones, though not all of them. Of fewer than 1.8 million clones listed, 98% are singletons. Sequences were obtained from naive CD4+ T cells sorted from blood. As to subset: CD45RA+ positively selected. The source of these receptors is a man younger than 40 in good health.

The V gene is TRBV5-1, the J gene TRBJ2-3; 11 nucleotides line up with TRBD2. V lost 2 bases to trimming and J lost 5 bases; unmatched junction nucleotides: 1. There are 14 residues in the CDR3. Germline loops: CDR1 SGHRS, CDR2 YFSETQ. CDR3 protein: CASSFSGREDTQYF. CDR3 sequence (DNA): TGCGCCAGCAGCTTTAGCGGGAGGGAAGATACGCAGTATTTT.

The gene calls are TRBV28 and TRBJ2-3; 9 nucleotides agree with TRBD1. The CDR3 extends over 15 amino acids. Trimming cost V 6 bases and J 3 bases; bases outside gene matches: 7. Germline loops: CDR1 MDHEN, CDR2 SYDVKM. CDR3 region: CASSLQGAGTDTQYF. DNA of the CDR3: TGTGCCAGCAGCTTACAGGGGGCAGGGACAGATACGCAGTATTTT.

V usage is TRBV9 and J usage is TRBJ2-7, with D uncertain. Per germline, CDR1 SGDLS and CDR2 YYNGEE. Trimming took 0 bases from V and 2 from J, leaving 12 bases between them. This CDR3 comprises 15 residues. CDR3 sequence reads: CASSVVPSPTYEQYF. CDR3 nucleotides: TGTGCCAGCAGCGTAGTCCCATCCCCGACCTACGAGCAGTACTTC.

The chain uses TRBV30 and TRBJ1-3, with D hard to call. CDR1 GTSNPN and CDR2 SVGIG come from the germline V gene (reference sequence). This CDR3 contains 11 residues. V was cut by 0 bases and J by 6 bases, with 3 bases left in between. CDR3 amino acids: CAWSVQNTIYF. The CDR3 nucleotides read TGTGCCTGGAGTGTACAAAACACCATATATTTT.

Turning to this clone: At the DNA level, this CDR3 is encoded by other sequences in the same sample as well. The chain couples TRBV5-1 to TRBJ2-5; either TRBD1 or TRBD2 may supply D (6 bases each). The CDR3 has 14 residues. Germline CDR1 reads SGHRS; CDR2 reads YFSETQ. Trimming cost V 0 bases and J 5 bases, with 11 bases left between them. The chain's CDR3 is CASSLASGAETQYF. DNA for the CDR3: TGCGCCAGCAGCTTGGCCTCGGGGGCTGAGACCCAGTACTTC.

Only one count was recorded for this clone. This chain uses TRBV5-1 with TRBJ2-6, with a tentative D call TRBD2 (6 bases). This CDR3 has 18 residues. Germline CDR1 SGHRS, CDR2 YFSETQ. The ends were cut back, 7 bases at V and 0 bases at J, with 20 bases in the middle. CDR3 nucleotide sequence: TGCGCCAGCCACTATCCGGGACTGACGAGCTCTGGGGCCAACGTCCTGACTTTC. This translates into CASHYPGLTSSGANVLTF.

The chain joins TRBV28 to TRBJ2-7; 9 bases agree with TRBD2. The germline gives CDR1 MDHEN, CDR2 SYDVKM. The CDR3 covers 13 residues. The V gene end was trimmed by 9 bases and the J gene end by 6 bases; junction bases not matched to a gene: 9. CDR3 amino acids: CASGVAGAREQYF. The CDR3 DNA sequence: TGTGCCAGTGGGGTAGCGGGAGCGCGCGAGCAGTACTTC.

The chain carries TRBV5-1 and TRBJ2-2; the D gene is possibly TRBD1 (5 bases). The CDR3 totals 15 residues. Trimming left V 4 bases short and J 2 bases short, with 12 bases between. Germline loops: CDR1 SGHRS, CDR2 YFSETQ. The CDR3 DNA follows: TGCGCCAGCAGCCAGACGACAGATAACACCGGGGAGCTGTTTTTT. Encoded protein: CASSQTTDNTGELFF.

V is TRBV5-1 and J is TRBJ2-2, with TRBD1 matching over 7 bases. Unmatched junction bases numbered 7, after V lost 0 bases and J lost 5 bases. The CDR3 totals 16 residues. CDR1 and CDR2 (germline): SGHRS, YFSETQ. In DNA, the CDR3 is TGCGCCAGCAGCTTGGAAGGACAGGAGGAGACCGGGGAGCTGTTTTTT. Translated, it gives CASSLEGQEETGELFF.

Turning to this clone: The same CDR3 also results from other DNA sequences found in this sample. V and J are TRBV19 and TRBJ2-1, with D perhaps matching TRBD2 (6 bases). The CDR3 covers 15 residues. From germline, CDR1 is LNHDA and CDR2 SQIVND (reference sequence). Trimming took 4 bases from V and 1 from J, leaving 11 bases between them. In DNA form, the CDR3 reads TGTGCCAGTAGTACCCTTGCGGGATCCTACAATGAGCAGTTCTTC. The encoded protein is CASSTLAGSYNEQFF.

The V gene is TRBV29-1, the J gene TRBJ2-3; TRBD2 aligns across 11 bases. Germline loops: CDR1 SQVTM, CDR2 ANQGSEA. V lost 7 bases, J lost 0 bases, and 9 bases stayed unmatched. The CDR3 consists of 16 residues. The CDR3 DNA is TGCAGCGGCCTCGCCGGGACTAGCGGAAGCACAGATACGCAGTATTTT. Translation: CSGLAGTSGSTDTQYF.

This rearrangement joins TRBV6-1 to TRBJ1-1; 7 bases are shared with TRBD1. The CDR3 has 13 residues. Germline V gene sequence: CDR1 MNHNS, CDR2 SASEGT. Germline trimming cut 2 bases from V and 11 bases from J; bases unmatched to any gene: 8. The CDR3: CASSEFLDRLAFF. Here the CDR3 DNA reads TGTGCCAGCAGTGAATTCTTGGACAGGCTGGCTTTCTTT.

The chain is built from TRBV29-1 and TRBJ2-7; TRBD1 might be the D (6 bases). The CDR3 loop spans 12 amino acids. CDR1 and CDR2 (germline): SQVTM, ANQGSEA. Trimming shortened V by 7 bases and J by 4 bases, and 14 bases separated the two germline ends. CDR3 residues: CSALLTGYEQYF. CDR3 sequence (DNA): TGCAGCGCTTTACTTACAGGGTACGAGCAGTACTTC.

The rearrangement uses TRBV27 and TRBJ2-7, with D possibly TRBD1 on 5 matching bases. CDR1 and CDR2 (germline): MNHEY, SMNVEV (reference sequence). V dropped 2 bases and J dropped 5 bases, with 25 bases sitting between them. CDR3 length: 18 residues. CDR3 DNA: TGTGCCAGCAGTTTAAGGGGCCAAGGTTGGCTCGATGGGGACGAGCAGTACTTC. Translating gives CASSLRGQGWLDGDEQYF.

This clone was detected only once. This chain links TRBV6-6 with TRBJ1-5; 9 nucleotides match TRBD1. The CDR3 consists of 16 residues. Germline assignment: CDR1 MNHNY and CDR2 SVGAGI (reference sequence). V dropped 4 bases and J dropped 7; count of bases not matched to a gene: 11. CDR3 in amino acids: CASSLRQGDYGQPQHF. CDR3 bases: TGTGCCAGCAGTTTAAGACAGGGGGATTATGGACAGCCCCAGCATTTT.

The CDR3 region has the DNA TGTGCCAGTAGTACGGCAACCCTTTACAATGAGCAGTTCTTC. Translated, it gives CASSTATLYNEQFF. This chain links TRBV19 with TRBJ2-1; D remains unclear. V was clipped by 4 bases and J by 4 bases, with 11 bases between them. CDR3 length: 14 amino acids. In germline, CDR1 is LNHDA, CDR2 SQIVND (reference sequence).

J is TRBJ2-5 and V is TRBV5-4, with TRBD2 matching over 12 bases. The CDR3 sequence is 14 residues long. Germline assignment: CDR1 SGHNT and CDR2 YYREEE (reference sequence). V lost 7 bases to trimming and J lost 5 bases; unmatched junction nucleotides: 6. CDR3 loop: CASRRLAGVETQYF. In DNA, the CDR3 is TGTGCCAGCCGGCGACTAGCGGGAGTTGAGACCCAGTACTTC. The whole variable domain, filled in from reference TRBV5-4 and TRBJ2-5, reads ETGVTQSPTHLIKTRGQQVTLRCSSQSGHNTVSWYQQALGQGPQFIFQYYREEENGRGNFPPRFSGLQFPNYSSELNVNALELDDSALYLCASRRLAGVETQYFGPGTRLLVL.